This T cell receptor (beta chain) was observed in a study of blood T cell repertoires in COVID-19. Study details: In each case, the material was cDNA or gDNA derived from T cells, B-cell-depleted T cells, or PBMCs.

Germline CDR1 is SGHRS and CDR2 is YFSETQ. The CDR3 covers 13 residues. J gave up 5 bases and V 3 bases, and 2 bases lay outside the gene matches. Authors' processing steps: Amplification with reference gene primers provided the estimates of nucleated cell counts. Sequencing used immunoSEQ multiplex PCR; TCRdb keeps in-frame clones, though not all of them. V and J calls and clone size are those listed in that table; D and trimming were worked out from the DNA. The repertoire holds fewer than 35,000 clones, with 90% as singletons. Source material: peripheral blood. The TCR was taken from a man aged 55 to 70 with active COVID-19. The chain joins TRBV5-1 to TRBJ1-1, with 9 bases fitting TRBD1. The CDR3 here is CASSWTGETEAFF. Here the CDR3 DNA reads TGCGCCAGCAGCTGGACAGGGGAAACTGAAGCTTTCTTT.